This T cell receptor beta chain was sequenced for a study of neurological immune-mediated disorders. Notes on the study in general: The expanded clones of different subjects shared no CDR3 amino acid sequences (suggesting private repertoires in all groups). When the repertoires were grouped phylogenetically, those of 18 of the 34 multiple sclerosis patients came together in a single cluster of related CDR3 sequences, which points to a possible repertoire-level signature.

As concerns this clonotype: Its target is not known. An end of the junction differs from the germline gene, which may be a read error.

This CDR3 region has 15 residues. CDR1 SGHKS and CDR2 YYEKEE come from the germline V gene (reference sequence). The cDNA was synthesized by means of template-switch 5'RACE, which was carried out with 10-nucleotide random UMIs. A single run covered 15-18 subjects with over 190 million TCR-beta sequences. From the 5' RACE reads, TCRdb called clonotypes with MiXCR, one entry per CDR3 protein. In the table there are about 50,000 distinct CDR3 sequences, about 3% of which are singletons. The rearrangement joins TRBV5-5 to TRBJ2-5, with 7 bases aligning to TRBD2. Input material: PBMCs. This TCR was recovered from a man aged 35 to 55 with multiple sclerosis. DNA of the CDR3: TGTGCCAGCAGCTTGAGGCGGGGGAGGCAAGATACCCAGTACTTC. Residues: CASSLRRGRQDTQYF. Full variable domain (missing parts from reference TRBV5-5 and TRBJ2-5): DAGVTQSPTHLIKTRGQQVTLRCSPISGHKSVSWYQQVLGQGPQFIFQYYEKEERGRGNFPDRFSARQFPNYSSELNVNALLLGDSALYLCASSLRRGRQDTQYFGPGTRLLVL.